This T cell receptor beta chain was recovered during a study of T-cell reconstitution after alpha-beta-depleted transplantation in children. Study findings and constraints: Some patients owed their high day-60 TCRbeta diversity to surviving recipient T cells and thymic progenitors. The main origin of T-cell counts and diversity one year after transplant was newly produced T cells. Reportedly, alpha-beta T cells present about two months post-transplant originated from several hundred expanded clones of graft origin.

Unique molecular identifiers were built into the TCRbeta library. TCRdb re-analysed the PCR reads in MiXCR, keeping a single row per CDR3 protein. The data contain around 500,000 distinct CDR3 sequences, more than 20% of them singletons. In the case of this clonotype: Its antigen is not known.

V lost 1 base, J lost 6 bases, and 12 bases stayed unmatched. This CDR3 has 16 residues. Germline CDR1 reads LNHNV; CDR2 reads YYDKDF (reference sequence). This material consisted of PBMCs, mostly from graft donor cells, taken 360 days after TCRalphabeta/CD19-depleted stem cell transplant. This rearrangement joins TRBV15 to TRBJ2-7, with 7 bases fitting TRBD1. The sequence derives from a boy in the first two years of life who had a stem cell transplant for acute myeloid leukemia, so the T cells may come from the graft donor. The CDR3 loop reads CATSRAHGTEPREQYF. CDR3 nucleotides: TGTGCCACCAGCAGAGCCCACGGGACAGAACCCCGCGAGCAGTACTTC. The full variable domain, its missing parts supplied by reference TRBV15 and TRBJ2-7, is DAMVIQNPRYQVTQFGKPVTLSCSQTLNHNVMYWYQQKSSQAPKLLFHYYDKDFNNEADTPDNFQSRRPNTSFCFLDIRSPGLGDTAMYLCATSRAHGTEPREQYFGPGTRLTVT.